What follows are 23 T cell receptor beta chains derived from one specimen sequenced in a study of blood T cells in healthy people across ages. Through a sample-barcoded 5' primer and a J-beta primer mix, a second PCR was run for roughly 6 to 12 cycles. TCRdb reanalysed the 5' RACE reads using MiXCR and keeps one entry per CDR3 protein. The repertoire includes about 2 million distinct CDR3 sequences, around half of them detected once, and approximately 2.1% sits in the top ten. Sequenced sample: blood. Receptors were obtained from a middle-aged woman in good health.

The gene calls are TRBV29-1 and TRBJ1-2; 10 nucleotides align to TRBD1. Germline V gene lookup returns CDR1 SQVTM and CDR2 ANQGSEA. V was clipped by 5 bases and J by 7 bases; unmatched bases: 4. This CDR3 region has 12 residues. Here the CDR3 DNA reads TGCAGCGTTAAAGGGACAGGGGTTGGCTACACCTTC. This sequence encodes CSVKGTGVGYTF.

CDR3: CASSYYRDEQYF. In DNA, the CDR3 is TGTGCCAGCAGTTATTACAGGGACGAGCAGTACTTC. The genes are TRBV11-2 and TRBJ2-7, with a tentative D call TRBD1 (6 bases). CDR3 length equals 12 residues. V was clipped by 6 bases and J by 5 bases, with 11 bases between them. CDR1 is SGHAT, CDR2 FQNNGV, per germline.

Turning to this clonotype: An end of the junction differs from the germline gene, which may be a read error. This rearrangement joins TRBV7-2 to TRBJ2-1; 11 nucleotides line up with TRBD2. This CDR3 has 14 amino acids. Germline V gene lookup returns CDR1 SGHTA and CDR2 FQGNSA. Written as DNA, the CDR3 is TGTGTCAGCAGCAGTAGCGGGGGGGCGATTGAGCAGTTCTTC. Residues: CVSSSSGGAIEQFF. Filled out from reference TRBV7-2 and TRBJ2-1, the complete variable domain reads GAGVSQSPSNKVTEKGKDVELRCDPISGHTALYWYRQSLGQGLEFLIYFQGNSAPDKSGLPSDRFSAERTGGSVSTLTIQRTQQEDSAVYLCVSSSSGGAIEQFFGPGTRLTVL.

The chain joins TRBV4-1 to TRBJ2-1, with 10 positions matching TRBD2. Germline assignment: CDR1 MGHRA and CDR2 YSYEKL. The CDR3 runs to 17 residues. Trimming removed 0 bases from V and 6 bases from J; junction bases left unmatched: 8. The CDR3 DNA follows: TGCGCCAGCAGCCAAGATTTAAGCGGGGGGGCTGTCAATGAGCAGTTCTTC. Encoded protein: CASSQDLSGGAVNEQFF.

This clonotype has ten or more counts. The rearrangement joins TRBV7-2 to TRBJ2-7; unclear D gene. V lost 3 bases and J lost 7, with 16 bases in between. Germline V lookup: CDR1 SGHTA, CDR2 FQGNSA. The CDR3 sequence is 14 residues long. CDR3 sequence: CASSFPGLEWEQYF. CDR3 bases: TGTGCCAGCAGCTTTCCGGGCCTAGAATGGGAGCAGTACTTC.

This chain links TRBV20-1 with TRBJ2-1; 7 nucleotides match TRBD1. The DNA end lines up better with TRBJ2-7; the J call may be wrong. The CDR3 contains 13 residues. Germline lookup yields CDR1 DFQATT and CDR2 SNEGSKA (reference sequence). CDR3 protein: CSFTGERYNEQYF. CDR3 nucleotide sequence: TGCAGCTTTACAGGGGAACGGTACAATGAGCAGTACTTC.

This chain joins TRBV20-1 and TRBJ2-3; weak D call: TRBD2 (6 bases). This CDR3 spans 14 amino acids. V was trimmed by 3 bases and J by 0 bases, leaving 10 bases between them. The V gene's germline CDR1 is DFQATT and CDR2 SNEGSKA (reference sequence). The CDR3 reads CSASPTSSTDTQYF. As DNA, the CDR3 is TGCAGTGCTAGCCCCACTAGCAGCACAGATACGCAGTATTTT.

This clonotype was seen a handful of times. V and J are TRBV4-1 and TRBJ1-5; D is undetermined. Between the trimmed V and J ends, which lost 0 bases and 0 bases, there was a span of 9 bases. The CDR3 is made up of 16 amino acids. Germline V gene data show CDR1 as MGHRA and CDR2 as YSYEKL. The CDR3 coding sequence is TGCGCCAGCAGCCAAGAGGGGTCGGGTAGCAATCAGCCCCAGCATTTT. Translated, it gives CASSQEGSGSNQPQHF.

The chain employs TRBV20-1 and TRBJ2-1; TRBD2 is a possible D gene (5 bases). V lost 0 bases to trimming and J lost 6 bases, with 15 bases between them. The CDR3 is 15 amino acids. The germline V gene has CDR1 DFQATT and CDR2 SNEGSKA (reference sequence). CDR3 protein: CSARELGFGGNEQFF. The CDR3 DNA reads TGCAGTGCTAGAGAACTGGGATTTGGAGGCAATGAGCAGTTCTTC.

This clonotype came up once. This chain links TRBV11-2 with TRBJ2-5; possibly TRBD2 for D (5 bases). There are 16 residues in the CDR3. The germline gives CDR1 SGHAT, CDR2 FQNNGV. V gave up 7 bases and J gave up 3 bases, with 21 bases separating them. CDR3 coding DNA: TGTGCCAGCATCCAGAACTGGGCTAACGGGGAAGAGACCCAGTACTTC. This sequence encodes CASIQNWANGEETQYF.

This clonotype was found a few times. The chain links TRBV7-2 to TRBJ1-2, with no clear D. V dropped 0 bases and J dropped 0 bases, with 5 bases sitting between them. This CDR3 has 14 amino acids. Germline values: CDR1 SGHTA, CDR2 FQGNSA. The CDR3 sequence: CASSLATANYGYTF. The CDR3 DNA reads TGTGCCAGCAGCTTAGCCACGGCTAACTATGGCTACACCTTC.

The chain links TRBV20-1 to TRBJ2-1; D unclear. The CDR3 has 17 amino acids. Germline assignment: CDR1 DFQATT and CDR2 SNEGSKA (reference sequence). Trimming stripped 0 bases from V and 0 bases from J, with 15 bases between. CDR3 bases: TGCAGTGCTAGAGATCTTTATGCTGAGACCTCCTACAATGAGCAGTTCTTC. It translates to CSARDLYAETSYNEQFF.

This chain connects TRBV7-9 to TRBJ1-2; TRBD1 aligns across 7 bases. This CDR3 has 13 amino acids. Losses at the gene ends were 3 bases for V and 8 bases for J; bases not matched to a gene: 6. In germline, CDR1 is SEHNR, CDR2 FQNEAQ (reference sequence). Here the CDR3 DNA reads TGTGCCAGCAGCTTTGCCCGACAGGGAGGCTACACCTTC. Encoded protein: CASSFARQGGYTF.

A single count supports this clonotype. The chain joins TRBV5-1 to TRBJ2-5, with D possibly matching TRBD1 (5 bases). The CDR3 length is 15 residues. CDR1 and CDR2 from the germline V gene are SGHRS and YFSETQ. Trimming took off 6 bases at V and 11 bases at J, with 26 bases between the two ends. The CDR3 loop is CASTDYRKGLNEQYF. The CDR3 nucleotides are TGCGCCAGCACCGATTACAGGAAGGGGCTAAATGAGCAGTACTTC.

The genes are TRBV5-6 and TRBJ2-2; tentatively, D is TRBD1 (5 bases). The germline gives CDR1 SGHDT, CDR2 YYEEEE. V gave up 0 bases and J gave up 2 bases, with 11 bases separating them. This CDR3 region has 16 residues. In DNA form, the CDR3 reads TGTGCCAGCAGCTTGGTAGGACACTTTAACACCGGGGAGCTGTTTTTT. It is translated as CASSLVGHFNTGELFF.

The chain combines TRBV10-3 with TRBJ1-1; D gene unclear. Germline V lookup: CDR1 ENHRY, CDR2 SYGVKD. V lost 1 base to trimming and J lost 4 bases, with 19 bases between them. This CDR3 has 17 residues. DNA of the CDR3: TGTGCCATCAGTGAGTGGGTCGGACCGGGAGTGGGCACTGAAGCTTTCTTT. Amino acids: CAISEWVGPGVGTEAFF.

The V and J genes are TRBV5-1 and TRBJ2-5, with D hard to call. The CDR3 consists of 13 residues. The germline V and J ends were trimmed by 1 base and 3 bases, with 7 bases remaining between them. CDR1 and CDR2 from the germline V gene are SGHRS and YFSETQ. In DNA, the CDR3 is TGCGCCAGCAGCTTGTACGTTAAAGAGACCCAGTACTTC. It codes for CASSLYVKETQYF. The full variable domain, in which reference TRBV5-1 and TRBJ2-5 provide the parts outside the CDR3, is KAGVTQTPRYLIKTRGQQVTLSCSPISGHRSVSWYQQTPGQGLQFLFEYFSETQRNKGNFPGRFSGRQFSNSRSEMNVSTLELGDSALYLCASSLYVKETQYFGPGTRLLVL.

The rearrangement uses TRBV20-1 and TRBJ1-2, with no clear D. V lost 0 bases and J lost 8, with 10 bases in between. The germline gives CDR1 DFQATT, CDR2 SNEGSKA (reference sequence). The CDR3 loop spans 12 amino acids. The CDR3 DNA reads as TGCAGTGCTAGAGATAAACAATTCGGCTACACCTTC. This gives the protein CSARDKQFGYTF.

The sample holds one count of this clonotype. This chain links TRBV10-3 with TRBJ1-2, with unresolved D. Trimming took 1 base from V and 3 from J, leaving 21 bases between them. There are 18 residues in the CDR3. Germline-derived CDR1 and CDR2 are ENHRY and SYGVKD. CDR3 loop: CAISELTRTPANDYGYTF. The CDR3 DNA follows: TGTGCCATCAGTGAGTTGACCCGGACCCCTGCTAATGACTATGGCTACACCTTC.

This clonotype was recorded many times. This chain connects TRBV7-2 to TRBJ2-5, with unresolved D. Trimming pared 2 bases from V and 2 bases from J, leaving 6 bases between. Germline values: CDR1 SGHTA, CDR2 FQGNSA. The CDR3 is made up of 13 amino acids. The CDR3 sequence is CASSLSPQETQYF. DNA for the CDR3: TGTGCCAGCAGCTTATCTCCACAAGAGACCCAGTACTTC.

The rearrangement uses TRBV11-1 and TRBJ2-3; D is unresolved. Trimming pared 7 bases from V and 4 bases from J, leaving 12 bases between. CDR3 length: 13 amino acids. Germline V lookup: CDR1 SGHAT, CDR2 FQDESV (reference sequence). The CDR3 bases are TGTGCCAGCAACCAACCTCCGGCAGATACGCAGTATTTT. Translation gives CASNQPPADTQYF. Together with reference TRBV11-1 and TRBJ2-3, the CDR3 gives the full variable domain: EAEVAQSPRYKITEKSQAVAFWCDPISGHATLYWYRQILGQGPELLVQFQDESVVDDSQLPKDRFSAERLKGVDSTLKIQPAELGDSAMYLCASNQPPADTQYFGPGTRLTVL.

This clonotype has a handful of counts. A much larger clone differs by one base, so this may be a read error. In DNA, the CDR3 is TGTGCCGGCAGTTACAAGATCAGAGATACGCAGTATTTT. It specifies CAGSYKIRDTQYF. The chain combines TRBV6-5 with TRBJ2-3; no clear D gene. Germline CDR1 MNHEY, CDR2 SVGAGI. This CDR3 spans 13 amino acids.

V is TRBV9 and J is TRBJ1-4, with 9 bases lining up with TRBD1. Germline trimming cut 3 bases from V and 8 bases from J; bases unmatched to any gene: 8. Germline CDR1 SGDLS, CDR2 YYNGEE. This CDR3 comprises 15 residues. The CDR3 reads CASSGYRGRKEKLFF. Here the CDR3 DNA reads TGTGCCAGCAGCGGATACAGGGGGCGGAAGGAAAAACTGTTTTTT.